This T cell receptor (beta chain) appears in the sequencing data of a study of CD8 T cells in Susac syndrome (dated 2019 in TCRdb). As for the study more broadly: Among the sequenced Susac syndrome patients, more than five had clinically active disease and eight were in clinical remission. Susac syndrome patients were therapy-naive, on corticosteroids (some also receiving IVIg), or on IVIg alone at blood withdrawal. Whether CD8+ T cell activation and differentiation in Susac syndrome was antigen driven was tested using repertoire sequencing.

V sheds 6 bases and J sheds 2 bases, leaving 13 bases between their ends. The CDR3 covers 14 residues, taking in both the cysteine and the phenylalanine. Kept here is only the CDR3 DNA, which spans 42 bases and is read in frame from base 1. As concerns this clonotype: No antigen is known for it. Per-nucleotide qualities are absent, and no much larger clonotype sits a single base away.

RNA was extracted using the RNeasy kit, and about 0.5 to 1 microgram was reverse transcribed with random hexamers. The immunoSEQ multiplex PCR assay, covering 54 Vbeta and 13 Jbeta segments, was used to amplify TCR beta CDR3 regions. PCR amplification bias was corrected by using a synthetic template baseline for primer optimization and computational correction. Concerning the study's data processing: Reads were annotated to V, D and J genes according to IMGT and were analyzed with immunoSEQ Analyzer, with only productive sequences retained. Clonality was computed as one minus Shannon entropy normalized by log2 of the number of productive unique sequences. For each patient and control, public and private clones were evaluated among the 100 most prevalent clones. Clones were defined as Susac-specific when absent from the healthy and MS cohorts, from fewer than 1,300 published viral clones and from other ImmuneACCESS disease sequences. TCRdb handled the public reads itself, with Q25 trimming in fastp and clone calling in MiXCR, and kept productive beta chains. Rows are combined by CDR3 protein, so each entry shows the most common genes and DNA. The V and J calls follow TCRdb's processing rather than the paper's. For this sample there are around 180,000 distinct CDR3 sequences; around 94% appear just once. More than 0.095% of the sample rests with the top ten.

Study-level results and caveats: The number of individuals in the TCR sequencing and HLA analysis was recognized as being relatively small. No clonal expansion was detected in the CD4+ T cell repertoire of Susac syndrome patients.

Peripheral blood CD8+ and CD4+ T cells from healthy donors, Susac syndrome patients and multiple sclerosis patients were profiled by high-throughput TCR beta sequencing. The Susac syndrome patients fulfilled recently defined diagnostic criteria for definite or probable disease. CD8+ TEMRA cells were enriched by FACS, while bulk CD8+ and CD4+ T cells were purified by magnetic negative isolation. Blood was drawn into EDTA tubes, processed within 24 hours, and PBMCs were isolated by density gradient centrifugation. PBMCs intended for TCR sequencing were cryopreserved in liquid nitrogen and were subsequently thawed in a 37 degrees C water bath. The sorted or isolated CD4+, CD8+ and CD8+ TEMRA cells had a purity of 90% or higher.

This chain joins TRBV12-3 or TRBV12-4 to TRBJ1-1; TRBD1 is a possible D gene, resting on 6 matching bases. Input material: CD4+ T cells from PBMCs. This clonotype was obtained from a human donor with Susac syndrome. This receptor carries the CDR3 CASSPTGVNTEAFF. The DNA is TGTGCCAGCAGCCCGACAGGTGTAAACACTGAAGCTTTCTTT.